This T cell receptor (beta chain) was recorded in a study of identical twins (dated by TCRdb to between 2015 and 2016). Background for the entire study: TCR alpha and beta repertoires from monozygotic twins, unrelated adults of various ages and cord blood were deep-sequenced to test whether fetal clonotypes persist. To rule out contamination, replicate twin experiments were performed at different times with different library preparation protocols.

Study-wide conclusions, independent of this receptor: Because the same donors could not be followed over many years, conclusions were based on cross-sectional statistical analysis. Fewer insertions were carried by abundant cord blood beta clonotypes, a similar but weaker trend appeared in young adult naive repertoires, and no such trend appeared in memory repertoires. In beta out-of-frame sequences, excess twin sharing was weaker, because having fewer shared sequences lowered the signal-to-noise ratio. Invariant T cells such as MAIT and iNKT could partly confound zero-insertion analyses, although diverse VJ usage argued against such confounding for most clonotypes. Compared with coincidental sharing between unrelated individuals, out-of-frame TCR alpha sequences shared between twins showed an excess of sequences with low generation probability. Out-of-frame TCR alpha sharing in monozygotic twins was systematically underestimated by recombination models, whereas sharing between unrelated individuals was in agreement with the recombination models.

Details on this clonotype: This receptor's antigen is unknown. Nothing much larger sits one base from this clone, and base qualities are not available.

Only healthy Caucasian donors were included. Three pairs of female monozygotic twins, all aged about 18 to 29 years, were included in the twin cohort. Positive isolation kits from Invitrogen were used to isolate CD4+ and CD8+ T cell populations. Receptors were amplified or captured by 5' RACE. The run used an Illumina HiSeq 2000. A universal primer binding site was added through template switching, and the final cDNA carried a unique molecular identifier so that TCR cDNA molecules could be counted accurately. Specific primers in the conserved constant-segment region were used to synthesize first-strand cDNA for TCR alpha and beta chains. To control for contamination, every cDNA library was double barcoded, receiving both a SMART-Mk sample barcode and Illumina barcodes. Two successive PCR steps introduced TruSeq adapter sequences along with Illumina sample barcodes. The TCR alpha and beta cDNA libraries were sequenced on the Illumina HiSeq platform using custom primers. The study's processing was this. MiGEC processed the raw reads to extract unique molecular identifiers, while MiXCR was used to determine the CDR3 positions. Recombination models were inferred per individual with the repgenHMM and IGoR tools using an EM algorithm. The tcR package in R was used for shared clonotype analysis, with sharing normalized by the product of cloneset sizes. Out-of-frame nonproductive sequences were analyzed to study raw recombination free of thymic and clonal selection effects. TCRdb's own reprocessing of the public reads used fastp at Q25 and MiXCR and kept productive beta chains. Records with the same CDR3 protein are collapsed into one entry carrying the most frequent genes and DNA. TCRdb, rather than the study authors, made the V and J calls. The sample table contains approximately 490,000 distinct CDR3 sequences; only one count was recorded for 20% to 25% of them. Together, the top ten hold about 0.48% of the sample.

V is pared back by 5 bases and J by 4 bases, with 11 bases lying between the germline termini. The CDR3 sequence holds 13 residues, the cysteine and phenylalanine included. Only the CDR3 region is kept as DNA, spanning 39 bases read in frame from base 1. CDR1 is given as MNHEY and CDR2 as SMNVEV, both from the germline V gene (reference sequence). These same data were also listed under a study on yellow fever vaccine responses in identical twins. The second paper states: According to the authors, the vaccine-induced T cell response in identical twins seemed to be partly convergent and partly specific to each individual. Focusing on identical twins, the study followed the T cell clones that responded to the vaccine, and did so with precision.

Sequencing was carried out using CD4+ T cells sorted from blood. This receptor was obtained from a young woman in good health. The chain is encoded by TRBV27 joined to TRBJ1-2, with the D gene too uncertain to name. CDR3 region: CASSKEGRYGYTF. DNA sequence: TGTGCCAGCAGTAAAGAAGGCCGCTATGGCTACACCTTC.